These 15 T cell receptor beta chains were sequenced from one sample in a study of Graves' ophthalmopathy and Graves' hyperthyroidism. Transcripts of RNA were the source for amplifying TCR beta CDR3 regions. An opening RT-PCR round employed HTBI primers and preceded a second-round multiplex PCR. Each CDR3 protein gets one entry after TCRdb re-called the multiplex PCR reads with MiXCR. Of about half a million distinct CDR3 sequences in the sample, approximately 15% were seen once. Specimen: blood. The receptors derive from a young woman with Graves' ophthalmopathy.

This clonotype was observed many times. The gene calls are TRBV7-3 and TRBJ2-5; D not resolved. V was shortened by 1 base and J by 5 bases, with 8 bases between the two germline ends. Germline-derived CDR1 and CDR2 are SGHTA and FQGTGA. The CDR3 is made up of 13 amino acids. The CDR3 reads CASSLKRSETQYF. In DNA form, the CDR3 reads TGTGCCAGCAGCTTAAAACGCTCGGAGACCCAGTACTTC.

There are many counts of this clonotype. V usage is TRBV6-5 and J usage is TRBJ1-3; D is undetermined. CDR1 and CDR2 (germline): MNHEY, SVGAGI. The CDR3 contains 17 residues. Deletions cut 0 bases from V and 0 bases from J, with 12 bases between. CDR3 sequence reads: CASSYSPPGPSGNTIYF. DNA of the CDR3: TGTGCCAGCAGTTACTCGCCGCCGGGTCCCTCTGGAAACACCATATATTTT.

The chain joins TRBV6-1 to TRBJ1-6; tentative D call: TRBD1 (6 bases). The V end lost 6 bases, the J end lost 2 bases, and 11 bases lay between the germline ends. Germline V gene sequence: CDR1 MNHNS, CDR2 SASEGT. The CDR3 extends over 15 amino acids. The CDR3 coding sequence is TGTGCCAGCAGAACCTGGACAGCCTATAATTCACCCCTCCACTTT. It is translated as CASRTWTAYNSPLHF.

The CDR3 DNA is TGCAGTGCTACCAGCGCCAGGGGAGAGCCCCAGCATTTT. It is translated as CSATSARGEPQHF. The chain carries TRBV20-1 and TRBJ1-5; D might be TRBD1 (6 bases). Trimming took 4 bases from V and 8 from J, leaving 15 bases between them. Germline CDR1 reads DFQATT; CDR2 reads SNEGSKA (reference sequence). There are 13 residues in the CDR3.

This clonotype was seen many times. The V and J genes are TRBV2 and TRBJ2-5; possibly TRBD2 for D (6 bases). The germline gives CDR1 SNHLY, CDR2 FYNNEI. The CDR3 runs to 13 residues. In DNA, the CDR3 is TGTATCGGCCAGAGACTAGTTCAAGAGACCCAGTACTTC. This gives the protein CIGQRLVQETQYF.

This clonotype was detected many times. The chain has TRBV2 and TRBJ2-7; D gene unclear. Looked up from germline, CDR1 is SNHLY and CDR2 is FYNNEI. Trimming pared 7 bases from V and 0 bases from J, leaving 10 bases between. The CDR3 is 13 residues long. The CDR3 DNA reads as TGTGCCAGCACCCCAACGAGCTCCTACGAGCAGTACTTC. This sequence encodes CASTPTSSYEQYF.

This clonotype was observed at least ten times. The V and J genes are TRBV4-1 and TRBJ2-7; TRBD2 matches at 7 bases. CDR3 size: 18 residues. The trim removed 3 bases at V and 1 base at J, leaving 15 bases unmatched. Per germline, CDR1 MGHRA and CDR2 YSYEKL. This CDR3 reads CASSHPISPSGLSYEQYF. The CDR3 DNA sequence: TGCGCCAGCAGCCACCCTATCTCGCCTAGCGGTCTTTCCTACGAGCAGTACTTC.

The chain carries TRBV20-1 and TRBJ2-7; 12 bases line up with TRBD2. CDR1 is DFQATT, CDR2 SNEGSKA, per germline (reference sequence). Trimming removed 3 bases from V and 1 base from J; junction bases left unmatched: 7. The CDR3 runs to 16 residues. The CDR3 DNA reads TGCAGTGCTAGTTCCGGACTAGCGGGGCAATCCTACGAGCAGTACTTC. This translates into CSASSGLAGQSYEQYF.

Only a few counts were recorded for this clonotype. The J gene is TRBJ2-7, the V gene TRBV11-1; D uncertain. Trimming took off 4 bases at V and 3 bases at J, with 10 bases between the two ends. This CDR3 is 13 amino acids long. Per the germline V gene, CDR1 is SGHAT and CDR2 is FQDESV (reference sequence). Written as DNA, the CDR3 is TGTGCCAGCAGCTCGGCCCTTAACTACGAGCAGTACTTC. It yields the protein CASSSALNYEQYF.

The sample holds many counts of this clonotype. V gene TRBV6-1 combines with J gene TRBJ2-4; D unclear. V lost 3 bases to trimming and J lost 0 bases, with 12 bases between them. The CDR3 covers 16 residues. Per germline, CDR1 MNHNS and CDR2 SASEGT. The CDR3, as DNA: TGTGCCAGCAGTGAGTCGAGGACGATAGCCAAAAACATTCAGTACTTC. Protein: CASSESRTIAKNIQYF.

This clonotype has a count of ten or more. The rearrangement joins TRBV28 to TRBJ2-5; 10 nucleotides agree with TRBD1. Germline lookup yields CDR1 MDHEN and CDR2 SYDVKM. The junction had 10 bases not matched to a gene; V was cut back by 7 bases and J by 5 bases. This CDR3 comprises 15 residues. In nucleotides, the CDR3 is TGTGCCAGCACCTCTGACAGGGGGCGGACCGAGACCCAGTACTTC. The encoded protein is CASTSDRGRTETQYF.

The chain links TRBV18 to TRBJ2-4; D is undetermined. Germline V gene lookup returns CDR1 KGHSH and CDR2 LQKENI. The ends were cut back, 3 bases at V and 8 bases at J, with 14 bases in the middle. This CDR3 has 14 residues. The CDR3 nucleotides are TGTGCCAGCTCACCCCAGGACGGTAATGACATTCAGTACTTC. Its protein product is CASSPQDGNDIQYF.

Turning to this clonotype: An end of the junction differs from the germline gene, which may be a read error. The chain joins TRBV11-2 to TRBJ2-5, with D possibly TRBD2 on 5 matching bases. Germline assignment: CDR1 SGHAT and CDR2 FQNNGV. The CDR3 totals 12 residues. CDR3 amino acids: CASSLPGLRRDF. As DNA, the CDR3 is TGTGCCAGCAGCTTACCCGGACTGAGGCGAGACTTC.

This clonotype showed up many times. Written as DNA, the CDR3 is TGTGCCAGCACCCGAACCCAGGGACAGGGAGGAGGCTACACCTTC. As protein: CASTRTQGQGGGYTF. The rearrangement joins TRBV6-1 to TRBJ1-2; 9 bases agree with TRBD1. There are 15 residues in the CDR3. Germline CDR1 and CDR2: MNHNS and SASEGT. Germline trimming cut 7 bases from V and 8 bases from J; bases unmatched to any gene: 14.

The J gene is TRBJ1-2, the V gene TRBV12-3 or TRBV12-4; TRBD1 matches 7 bases. The V and J ends lost 5 bases and 2 bases, in that order; junction bases with no gene match: 5. The CDR3 loop spans 14 amino acids. The CDR3, as DNA: TGTGCCAGCAGTGAGGGACAGTCGAACTATGGCTACACCTTC. The encoded protein is CASSEGQSNYGYTF.